This paragraph covers one T cell receptor beta chain sequence. The individuals who served as donors were healthy Caucasians living in Russia, aged roughly 6 to 95. Peripheral blood from each donor was collected in a volume of approximately 10 milliliters. The sample is drawn from a study of blood T cells in healthy people across ages. The ends were cut back, 0 bases at V and 4 bases at J, with 10 bases in the middle. CDR1 GTSNPN and CDR2 SVGIG come from the germline V gene (reference sequence). The CDR3 is 13 residues long. The use of a sample-barcoded 5' primer and a J-beta primer mix characterized a second PCR of roughly 6 to 11 cycles. A template-switch adaptor containing 12 random nucleotides labeled each cDNA molecule. Per-sample output comprised a minimum of 2.5 million paired-end reads containing CDR3. TCRdb re-called the 5' RACE reads with MiXCR, one entry per CDR3 protein. The table has about 640,000 distinct CDR3 sequences, over 40% seen once.

This TCR came from an elderly man in good health. The chain links TRBV30 to TRBJ2-7; the D is unclear. The material sequenced was blood. In DNA form, the CDR3 reads TGTGCCTGGAGTGTTTGGACCGAGTACGAGCAGTACTTC. It encodes CAWSVWTEYEQYF.